This paragraph covers one T cell receptor beta chain sequence. What it binds is not known. The V segment lost 6 bases and the J segment 0 bases; nucleotides outside the gene matches: 7. The germline V gene has CDR1 SQVTM and CDR2 ANQGSEA. CDR3 length: 15 amino acids. Treatment in this sample: oral pan-JAK inhibitor, 5-10 mg twice daily. This record belongs to a study of CD8+ T cells in alopecia areata. Study conclusions and caveats: Persistence of many expanded lesional clones was seen in scalp and blood during tofacitinib.

Sequencing templates came from extracted RNA that was reverse transcribed into cDNA. TCRdb keeps only in-frame clones here, not all; method: immunoSEQ multiplex PCR. The profile shows fewer than 100,000 clones, approximately 60% of them singletons. The TCR sequence derives from a human donor with alopecia areata. The material sequenced was CD8+ T cells sorted from blood, taken at week 4, from a patient treated with tofacitinib. The V gene is TRBV29-1, the J gene TRBJ2-4, with 8 bases lining up with TRBD2. The CDR3 sequence is CSVETLAGAKNIQYF. As DNA, the CDR3 is TGCAGCGTCGAGACTCTAGCGGGAGCCAAAAACATTCAGTACTTC.